Reported below is one T cell receptor (beta chain). The target of this receptor is not known. No base quality information exists; no much larger clone differs at one position. The library was produced with the immunoSEQ multiplex PCR assay. This immuneACCESS table, as held by TCRdb, lists in-frame sequences with V and J called but not all clones. Of the missing ones, under half trace to an unresolved V gene in checked studies; the others have no known cause. The sample table holds 99,000 or so clones, of which about 94% were seen once. The ten largest clonotypes hold about 0.98% of the sample. The data were taken from a study of T cell changes during pregnancy in multiple sclerosis (dated by TCRdb to 2018 to 2020). For the wider study: Changes in the T cell repertoire over the course of pregnancy were examined in this study in women with multiple sclerosis.

Material: peripheral blood, obtained after pregnancy. The TCR originated in a female donor with multiple sclerosis, enrolled in a pregnancy study.

The CDR3 loop reads CASRNRQRSNTGELFF. The DNA is TGTGCCAGCAGGAATCGACAGCGTTCGAACACCGGGGAGCTGTTTTTT. This sequence uses TRBV7-8 and TRBJ2-2; the D gene is possibly TRBD1, with 5 bases matching. The cysteine opens and the phenylalanine closes a CDR3 of 16 amino acids. Of the read, only the CDR3 DNA is kept; its 48 bases are in frame from base 1. The V end loses 6 bases and the J end loses 0 bases, and a stretch of 14 bases separates them. Per the germline V gene, SGHVS is the CDR1 and FQNEAQ is the CDR2.